A single sample is the source of the 8 T cell receptor beta chains below, sequenced in a study of cytomegalovirus exposure and HLA in healthy donors. The PCR made use of 60 Vbeta and 13 Jbeta primers. TCRdb's table, derived via immunoSEQ multiplex PCR, lists solely in-frame clones and lacks some. The sample includes 110,000 or so clones, around 77% seen only once; the top ten take about 5%. The sequenced sample consisted of PBMCs. The receptors come from a woman in her thirties in good health and CMV-seropositive.

The gene calls are TRBV2 and TRBJ1-1, with D unclear. The V and J ends lost 1 base and 1 base respectively, with 16 bases between them. Germline assignment: CDR1 SNHLY and CDR2 FYNNEI. The CDR3 is 17 residues long. This chain's CDR3 is CASSEGPPLGENTEAFF. The CDR3 nucleotides read TGTGCCAGCAGTGAAGGGCCCCCCCTTGGAGAGAACACTGAAGCTTTCTTT.

The chain couples TRBV27 to TRBJ2-1; 11 bases map to TRBD2. CDR3 length: 15 residues. In germline, CDR1 is MNHEY, CDR2 SMNVEV (reference sequence). The V and J ends lost 0 bases and 8 bases, in that order; junction bases with no gene match: 3. CDR3 in amino acids: CASSLSLAGGYEQFF. Written as DNA, the CDR3 is TGTGCCAGCAGTTTATCCCTAGCGGGAGGCTATGAGCAGTTCTTC.

V usage is TRBV7-6 and J usage is TRBJ2-7; possible D gene TRBD1, 6 bases. Trimming left V 5 bases short and J 3 bases short, with 14 bases between. Germline V gene lookup returns CDR1 SGHVS and CDR2 FNYEAQ. The CDR3 sequence is 14 residues long. The CDR3 DNA reads as TGTGCCAGCAGCCCGAAACAGGACAGCTACGAGCAGTACTTC. Translated, it gives CASSPKQDSYEQYF. The full variable domain, in which reference TRBV7-6 and TRBJ2-7 provide the parts outside the CDR3, is GAGVSQSPRYKVTKRGQDVALRCDPISGHVSLYWYRQALGQGPEFLTYFNYEAQQDKSGLPNDRFSAERPEGSISTLTIQRTEQRDSAMYRCASSPKQDSYEQYFGPGTRLTVT.

This rearrangement joins TRBV30 to TRBJ2-5; D is uncertain. V was cut by 2 bases and J by 4 bases, with 8 bases left in between. Per germline, CDR1 GTSNPN and CDR2 SVGIG (reference sequence). The CDR3 loop spans 12 amino acids. The CDR3 DNA reads TGTGCCTGGAGTAGTGGAGCAGAGACCCAGTACTTC. Its translation is CAWSSGAETQYF.

The chain recombines TRBV6-6 with TRBJ1-2; tentatively, D is TRBD1 (5 bases). The CDR3 is made up of 12 amino acids. With 5 bases removed from V and 5 bases from J, the gap between germline ends came to 9 bases. Per the germline V gene, CDR1 is MNHNY and CDR2 is SVGAGI (reference sequence). The CDR3 nucleotides are TGTGCCAGCAGTACTCGACAGTATGGCTACACCTTC. This translates into CASSTRQYGYTF.

This chain connects TRBV30 to TRBJ2-3, with 8 bases fitting TRBD1. J gave up 0 bases and V 4 bases, and 3 bases lay outside the gene matches. This CDR3 contains 14 residues. Germline V gene data show CDR1 as GTSNPN and CDR2 as SVGIG (reference sequence). The CDR3 spells CAWTGTGSTDTQYF. The CDR3 DNA reads TGTGCCTGGACCGGGACAGGTAGCACAGATACGCAGTATTTT.

The rearrangement links TRBV4-2 to TRBJ1-6; D might be TRBD1 (6 bases). Germline loops: CDR1 LGHNA, CDR2 YNFKEQ. This CDR3 spans 17 amino acids. Deletions cut 1 base from V and 0 bases from J, with 10 bases between. The CDR3 region has the DNA TGTGCCAGCAGCCAAGTAACAGGGAACTCCTATAATTCACCCCTCCACTTT. Translated: CASSQVTGNSYNSPLHF.

The chain couples TRBV6-6 to TRBJ2-7, with 7 bases lining up with TRBD1. CDR1 and CDR2 from the germline V gene are MNHNY and SVGAGI (reference sequence). The CDR3 has 13 residues. Unmatched junction bases numbered 5, after V lost 4 bases and J lost 5 bases. CDR3 sequence reads: CASSSTGMNEQYF. The CDR3, as DNA: TGTGCCAGCAGTTCGACAGGGATGAACGAGCAGTACTTC.